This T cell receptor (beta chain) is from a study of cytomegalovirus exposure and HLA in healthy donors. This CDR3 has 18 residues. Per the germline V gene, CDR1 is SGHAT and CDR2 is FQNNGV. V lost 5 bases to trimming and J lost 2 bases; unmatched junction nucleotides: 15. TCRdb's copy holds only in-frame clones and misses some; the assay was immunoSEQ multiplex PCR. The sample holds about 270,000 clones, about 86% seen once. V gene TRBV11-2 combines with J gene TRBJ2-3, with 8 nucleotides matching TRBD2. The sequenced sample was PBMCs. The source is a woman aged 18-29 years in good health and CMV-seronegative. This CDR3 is CASSPRPRLARATDTQYF. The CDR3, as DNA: TGTGCCAGCAGCCCCCGGCCTCGACTAGCGAGAGCCACAGATACGCAGTATTTT.